The 28 T cell receptor beta chains below were found in one sample sequenced in a study of OX40 agonist ivuxolimab in advanced cancers. Generated by immunoSEQ multiplex PCR, the TCRdb table keeps only in-frame clones and is missing some. The sample contains tens of thousands of clones, around 80% of which appear only once. The sequenced sample was CD4+ or CD8+ T cells sorted from blood, obtained in a trial of the OX40 agonist ivuxolimab. These receptors originate from an adult with an advanced solid tumor such as melanoma, head and neck, liver or kidney cancer.

The V and J genes are TRBV28 and TRBJ1-4; D is possibly TRBD1 (5 bases). This CDR3 spans 15 amino acids. Germline V lookup: CDR1 MDHEN, CDR2 SYDVKM. Trimming removed 5 bases from V and 4 bases from J, with 14 bases in between. CDR3 sequence: CASSRQGTGNEKLFF. The CDR3, as DNA: TGTGCCAGCAGTCGCCAGGGAACGGGTAATGAAAAACTGTTTTTT.

In this sample, this clone turned up once. The rearrangement uses TRBV7-7 and TRBJ2-2; no reliable D call. V was cut by 1 base and J by 1 base, with 4 bases left in between. The CDR3 contains 14 residues. From germline, CDR1 is SSHAT and CDR2 FNYEAQ (reference sequence). The CDR3: CASSLGLNTGELFF. The CDR3 region has the DNA TGTGCCAGCAGCTTAGGTCTGAACACCGGGGAGCTGTTTTTT.

This clone has a handful of counts. This chain joins TRBV30 and TRBJ1-1; D is unresolved. In germline, CDR1 is GTSNPN, CDR2 SVGIG (reference sequence). The CDR3 spans 12 residues. Trimming shortened V by 2 bases and J by 4 bases, and 8 bases separated the two germline ends. The CDR3 here is CAWSPGVTEAFF. As DNA, the CDR3 is TGTGCCTGGAGTCCCGGCGTCACTGAAGCTTTCTTT.

The CDR3 bases are TGTGCCAGCAGCCGAGGGACCGCCAGCATGCAGCCCCAGCATTTT. Protein sequence: CASSRGTASMQPQHF. The chain carries TRBV7-2 and TRBJ1-5, with D maybe TRBD1 (5 bases). CDR1 is SGHTA, CDR2 FQGNSA, per germline. Trimming stripped 5 bases from V and 7 bases from J, with 18 bases between. This CDR3 contains 15 residues.

The V call is TRBV25-1, the J call TRBJ2-7; D possibly corresponds to TRBD1 (6 bases). The V end was cut by 5 bases, the J end by 2 bases, with 16 bases between. The CDR3 is 15 residues long. Per the germline V gene, CDR1 is MGHDK and CDR2 is SYGVNS. The CDR3 DNA reads as TGTGCCAGCAGTCCCGAAGTGGGGGCCCCCTACGAGCAGTACTTC. The encoded protein is CASSPEVGAPYEQYF.

The chain links TRBV2 to TRBJ2-1; no definite D call. The length of the CDR3 is 13 residues. The V end lost 4 bases, the J end lost 9 bases, and 13 bases lay between the germline ends. Germline-derived CDR1 and CDR2 are SNHLY and FYNNEI. CDR3 residues: CASSVSLVREQFF. The DNA for the CDR3 is TGTGCCAGCAGTGTGTCATTGGTTCGTGAGCAGTTCTTC.

The V and J genes are TRBV7-8 and TRBJ1-2; D is ambiguous. Trimming took 2 bases from V and 1 from J, leaving 11 bases between them. CDR3 size: 15 residues. The germline V gene encodes CDR1 SGHVS and CDR2 FQNEAQ. The CDR3 loop is CASSLRVEGNYGYTF. CDR3 in DNA: TGTGCCAGCAGCTTAAGAGTGGAGGGTAACTATGGCTACACCTTC.

The chain joins TRBV5-6 to TRBJ2-3, with D tentatively TRBD2 (5 bases). Trimming removed 4 bases from V and 2 bases from J, with 17 bases in between. This CDR3 is built from 16 residues. CDR1 SGHDT and CDR2 YYEEEE come from the germline V gene. CDR3 bases: TGTGCCAGCAGCCCCGGGGTACCATTAAACACAGATACGCAGTATTTT. Amino acids: CASSPGVPLNTDTQYF.

The CDR3 DNA reads as TGTGCCAGCAGTTACCAGATCCCAATCGCAAATGAAAAACTGTTTTTT. It codes for CASSYQIPIANEKLFF. The chain couples TRBV6-5 to TRBJ1-4; D is undetermined. This CDR3 spans 16 amino acids. Trimming removed 2 bases at V and 5 bases at J, with 15 bases between. Germline V gives CDR1 MNHEY, CDR2 SVGAGI.

The rearrangement joins TRBV7-2 to TRBJ2-1; 9 bases agree with TRBD1. The CDR3 is 15 amino acids. Germline V gene data show CDR1 as SGHTA and CDR2 as FQGNSA. V lost 4 bases to trimming and J lost 12 bases; unmatched junction nucleotides: 13. CDR3 sequence: CASSSSRDRAGGQFF. CDR3 nucleotides: TGTGCCAGCAGCTCGTCCCGGGACAGGGCCGGGGGGCAGTTCTTC. Combining the CDR3 with reference TRBV7-2 and TRBJ2-1 gives the whole variable domain GAGVSQSPSNKVTEKGKDVELRCDPISGHTALYWYRQSLGQGLEFLIYFQGNSAPDKSGLPSDRFSAERTGGSVSTLTIQRTQQEDSAVYLCASSSSRDRAGGQFFGPGTRLTVL.

This clone was seen more than once but under ten times. The rearrangement uses TRBV10-3 and TRBJ1-6; D gene unclear. V was shortened by 8 bases and J by 2 bases, with 10 bases between the two germline ends. Per germline, CDR1 ENHRY and CDR2 SYGVKD. This CDR3 is built from 14 residues. CDR3 coding DNA: TGTGCCATCGCCCGAAGAACCTATAATTCACCCCTCCACTTT. Translation gives CAIARRTYNSPLHF.

The gene calls are TRBV25-1 and TRBJ1-4; the D gene is possibly TRBD1 (5 bases). The germline gives CDR1 MGHDK, CDR2 SYGVNS. V was pared by 1 base and J by 5 bases, with 17 bases between. This CDR3 has 17 amino acids. The CDR3: CASSELGASLHNEKLFF. In DNA, the CDR3 is TGTGCCAGCAGTGAATTAGGGGCCTCGCTACACAATGAAAAACTGTTTTTT.

CDR3 region: CASSLLITDTIYF. In DNA form, the CDR3 reads TGTGCCAGCAGCTTATTAATTACGGACACCATATATTTT. J is TRBJ1-3 and V is TRBV11-2; D call uncertain. Trimming left V 2 bases short and J 8 bases short, with 10 bases between. CDR1 is SGHAT, CDR2 FQNNGV, per germline. CDR3 length: 13 residues.

The chain carries TRBV5-4 and TRBJ1-2; TRBD1 agrees at 8 bases. This CDR3 contains 14 residues. Germline V gives CDR1 SGHNT, CDR2 YYREEE (reference sequence). With 3 bases clipped from V and 4 bases from J, the junction kept 5 bases outside the gene matches. Here the CDR3 reads CASSSGGAAYGYTF. The CDR3 nucleotides are TGTGCCAGCAGCTCAGGGGGCGCTGCCTATGGCTACACCTTC. The full variable domain, in which reference TRBV5-4 and TRBJ1-2 provide the parts outside the CDR3, is ETGVTQSPTHLIKTRGQQVTLRCSSQSGHNTVSWYQQALGQGPQFIFQYYREEENGRGNFPPRFSGLQFPNYSSELNVNALELDDSALYLCASSSGGAAYGYTFGSGTRLTVV.

This clone was found once. The chain couples TRBV11-2 to TRBJ1-2; 7 bases are a match to TRBD1. The J segment lost 6 bases and the V segment lost 4 bases, leaving 8 bases of the junction unmatched. Looked up from germline, CDR1 is SGHAT and CDR2 is FQNNGV. This CDR3 spans 14 amino acids. The CDR3 here is CASSSDRVGNGYTF. CDR3 nucleotide sequence: TGTGCCAGCAGCTCCGACAGGGTCGGGAATGGCTACACCTTC.

The CDR3 coding sequence is TGTGCCAGCAGCCCTCGTTTGGGGACCTACGAGCAGTACTTC. Residues: CASSPRLGTYEQYF. This chain links TRBV5-4 with TRBJ2-7; no clear D. Germline V gives CDR1 SGHNT, CDR2 YYREEE (reference sequence). V was trimmed by 4 bases and J by 2 bases, leaving 13 bases between them. The CDR3 has 14 residues. Variable domain in full (rest from reference TRBV5-4 and TRBJ2-7): ETGVTQSPTHLIKTRGQQVTLRCSSQSGHNTVSWYQQALGQGPQFIFQYYREEENGRGNFPPRFSGLQFPNYSSELNVNALELDDSALYLCASSPRLGTYEQYFGPGTRLTVT.

V usage is TRBV7-9 and J usage is TRBJ1-4, with 9 bases aligning to TRBD1. Germline values: CDR1 SEHNR, CDR2 FQNEAQ (reference sequence). Trimming at V came to 6 bases and at J to 4 bases, leaving 6 bases not matched to a gene. This CDR3 contains 15 residues. In nucleotides, the CDR3 is TGTGCCAGCAGTCGTGGACAGGGGAATAATGAAAAACTGTTTTTT. Translating gives CASSRGQGNNEKLFF. The entire variable domain, with the rest obtained from reference TRBV7-9 and TRBJ1-4, is as follows: DTGVSQNPRHKITKRGQNVTFRCDPISEHNRLYWYRQTLGQGPEFLTYFQNEAQLEKSRLLSDRFSAERPKGSFSTLEIQRTEQGDSAMYLCASSRGQGNNEKLFFGSGTQLSVL.

The rearrangement uses TRBV6-5 and TRBJ2-2; a possible D gene is TRBD1 (6 bases). With 6 bases removed from V and 3 bases from J, the gap between germline ends came to 11 bases. The CDR3 contains 14 residues. Germline V lookup: CDR1 MNHEY, CDR2 SVGAGI. The CDR3 is CASRSHRDTGELFF. The CDR3 DNA is TGTGCCAGCAGAAGTCACAGGGACACCGGGGAGCTGTTTTTT.

The genes are TRBV18 and TRBJ2-3, with a possible D match to TRBD1 (5 bases). Per the germline V gene, CDR1 is KGHSH and CDR2 is LQKENI. V was pared by 2 bases and J by 3 bases, with 6 bases between. The length of the CDR3 is 13 residues. CDR3 nucleotides: TGTGCCAGCTCACCAAGGGGAACAGATACGCAGTATTTT. It codes for CASSPRGTDTQYF.

The chain has TRBV5-6 and TRBJ1-4; 10 nucleotides align to TRBD1. This CDR3 contains 18 residues. Germline CDR1 SGHDT, CDR2 YYEEEE. V lost 4 bases to trimming and J lost 3 bases; unmatched junction nucleotides: 12. DNA for the CDR3: TGTGCCAGCAGCCTAAACCGGGACAGGGGAACGTCTAATGAAAAACTGTTTTTT. Amino acids: CASSLNRDRGTSNEKLFF.

The chain recombines TRBV27 with TRBJ2-3; TRBD2 matches at 10 bases. This CDR3 has 15 residues. V was pared by 2 bases and J by 10 bases, with 9 bases of the junction left unmatched. Per germline, CDR1 MNHEY and CDR2 SMNVEV (reference sequence). The CDR3 DNA sequence: TGTGCCAGCAGTTTAAGCGCAGCGGGAGGGCCCGCGCAGTATTTT. Protein: CASSLSAAGGPAQYF.

This clone was recorded a few times. The chain recombines TRBV28 with TRBJ2-7; tentatively, D is TRBD1 (6 bases). Germline V lookup: CDR1 MDHEN, CDR2 SYDVKM. The V end was cut by 7 bases, the J end by 1 base, with 17 bases between. CDR3 length: 15 residues. The CDR3 here is CASKSAGTQSYEQYF. The CDR3 coding sequence is TGTGCCAGCAAGAGCGCCGGGACACAGTCCTACGAGCAGTACTTC.

The chain uses TRBV2 and TRBJ1-2; TRBD1 matches 8 bases. This CDR3 contains 14 residues. The germline V gene encodes CDR1 SNHLY and CDR2 FYNNEI. With 0 bases clipped from V and 8 bases from J, the junction kept 5 bases outside the gene matches. CDR3 in amino acids: CASSEAVTGEGYTF. For the CDR3, the DNA is TGTGCCAGCAGTGAAGCGGTGACAGGGGAGGGCTACACCTTC.

The CDR3 region has the DNA TGCAGCGTTGACCTTTACAATGAGCAGTTCTTC. It is translated as CSVDLYNEQFF. The rearrangement uses TRBV29-1 and TRBJ2-1; D gene uncertain. This CDR3 is built from 11 residues. V shed 3 bases and J shed 4 bases, with 4 bases lying between them. Germline CDR1 reads SQVTM; CDR2 reads ANQGSEA.

The gene calls are TRBV7-2 and TRBJ2-7; 11 bases are shared with TRBD2. The V gene end was trimmed by 4 bases and the J gene end by 3 bases; junction bases not matched to a gene: 17. Looked up from germline, CDR1 is SGHTA and CDR2 is FQGNSA. This CDR3 region has 19 residues. The CDR3: CASSSPASGRQRTHYEQYF. The CDR3 nucleotides read TGTGCCAGCAGCTCCCCGGCTAGCGGGAGGCAGCGGACCCACTACGAGCAGTACTTC.

This clone has only one observation. V usage is TRBV19 and J usage is TRBJ2-1; 10 nucleotides agree with TRBD2. This CDR3 comprises 17 residues. CDR1 LNHDA and CDR2 SQIVND come from the germline V gene (reference sequence). Losses at the gene ends were 3 bases for V and 2 bases for J; bases not matched to a gene: 7. CDR3 sequence: CASSIRLAGTTYNEQFF. CDR3 sequence (DNA): TGTGCCAGTAGTATCCGACTAGCGGGTACCACCTACAATGAGCAGTTCTTC.

This clone was seen just once. This sequence joins TRBV6-6 and TRBJ1-1; D is unresolved. This CDR3 has 13 amino acids. V shed 6 bases and J shed 4 bases, with 12 bases lying between them. The germline V gene has CDR1 MNHNY and CDR2 SVGAGI (reference sequence). The CDR3, as DNA: TGTGCCAGCAGGCCAACAAGGCCCACTGAAGCTTTCTTT. The encoded protein is CASRPTRPTEAFF.

This sequence joins TRBV5-1 and TRBJ1-1; possible D gene TRBD1, 6 bases. This CDR3 is 17 amino acids long. Trimming stripped 2 bases from V and 3 bases from J, with 20 bases between. Per the germline V gene, CDR1 is SGHRS and CDR2 is YFSETQ. The CDR3 DNA sequence: TGCGCCAGCAGCTTACTCCACCCCACAGGGAGGGACACTGAAGCTTTCTTT. Translation gives CASSLLHPTGRDTEAFF.